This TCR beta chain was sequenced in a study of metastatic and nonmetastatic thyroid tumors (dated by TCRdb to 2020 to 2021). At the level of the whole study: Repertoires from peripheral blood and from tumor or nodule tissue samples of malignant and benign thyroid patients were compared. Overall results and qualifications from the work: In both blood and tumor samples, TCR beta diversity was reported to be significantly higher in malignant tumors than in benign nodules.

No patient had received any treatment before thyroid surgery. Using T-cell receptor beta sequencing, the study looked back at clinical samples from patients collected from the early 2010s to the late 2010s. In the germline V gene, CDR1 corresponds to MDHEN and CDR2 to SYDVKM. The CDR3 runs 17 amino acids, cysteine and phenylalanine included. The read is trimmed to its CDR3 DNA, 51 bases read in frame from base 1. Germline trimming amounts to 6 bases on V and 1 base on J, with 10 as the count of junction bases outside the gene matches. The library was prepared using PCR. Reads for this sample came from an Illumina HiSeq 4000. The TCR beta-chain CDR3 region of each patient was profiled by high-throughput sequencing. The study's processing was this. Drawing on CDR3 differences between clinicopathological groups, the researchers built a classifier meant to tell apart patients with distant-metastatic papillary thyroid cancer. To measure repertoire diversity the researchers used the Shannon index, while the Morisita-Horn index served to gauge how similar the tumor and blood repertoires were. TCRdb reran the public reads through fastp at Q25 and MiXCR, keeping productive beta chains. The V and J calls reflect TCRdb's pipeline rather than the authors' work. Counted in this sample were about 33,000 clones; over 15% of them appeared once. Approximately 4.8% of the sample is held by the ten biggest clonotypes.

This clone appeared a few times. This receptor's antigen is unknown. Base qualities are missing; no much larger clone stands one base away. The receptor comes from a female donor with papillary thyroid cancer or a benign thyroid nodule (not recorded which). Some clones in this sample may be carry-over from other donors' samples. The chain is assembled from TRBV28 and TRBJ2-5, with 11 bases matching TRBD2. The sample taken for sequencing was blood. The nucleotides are TGTGCCAGCAGACCAACCGGACTAGCGGGTATCCAAGAGACCCAGTACTTC. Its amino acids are CASRPTGLAGIQETQYF. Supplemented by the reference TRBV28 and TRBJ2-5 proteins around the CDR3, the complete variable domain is DVKVTQSSRYLVKRTGEKVFLECVQDMDHENMFWYRQDPGLGLRLIYFSYDVKMKEKGDIPEGYSVSREKKERFSLILESASTNQTSMYLCASRPTGLAGIQETQYFGPGTRLLVL.